This note documents a single T cell receptor beta chain sequence. The sample comes from a study of T cell responses to AZD1222 COVID-19 vaccine. CDR3 size: 15 residues. Germline V gene sequence: CDR1 MDHEN, CDR2 SYDVKM. V lost 5 bases and J 1 base, leaving 11 bases between the germline ends. The data were produced by immunoSEQ multiplex PCR, yet TCRdb's version contains in-frame clones alone and is incomplete. The repertoire holds approximately 100,000 clones, with around nine tenths as singletons. The sample consisted of peripheral blood, taken on day 0 of AZD1222 vaccination. This TCR derives from an adult in good health. The chain is built from TRBV28 and TRBJ1-4; possibly TRBD1 for D (6 bases). CDR3 sequence (DNA): TGTGCCAGCAGTCCCCAACAGGGAACTAATGAAAAACTGTTTTTT. It encodes CASSPQQGTNEKLFF.